These T cell receptor beta chains were read from a single sample in a study of CD8 T cells in ankylosing spondylitis. TCRdb reprocessed the 5' RACE reads via MiXCR and lists one record per CDR3 protein. The table lists some 840,000 distinct CDR3 sequences, 12% of them singletons. Specimen: blood, either unsorted or a sorted T cell fraction (not recorded which). These receptor sequences come from a male donor with ankylosing spondylitis. The CDR3 runs from the conserved cysteine through the conserved F or W. A D gene is named only where the DNA matches it firmly. Size tells how often a clone was seen (once, few, many) or the class of an expanded clone, and some rows leave it out.

v_call	j_call	clone_size	d_call	cdr3_aa	cdr3_nt
TRBV6-1	TRBJ2-3	.	.	CASSPTGRGADTQYF	TGTGCCAGCAGCCCCACAGGGAGAGGGGCAGATACGCAGTATTTT
TRBV29-1	TRBJ2-5	.	.	CSVGERETQYF	TGCAGCGTTGGGGAGAGGGAGACCCAGTACTTC
TRBV5-1	TRBJ2-1	few	.	CASREGPNNEQFF	TGCGCCAGCCGTGAGGGCCCCAACAATGAGCAGTTCTTC
TRBV20-1	TRBJ2-1	few	TRBD2	CSASPNGREQFF	TGCAGTGCTAGTCCCAACGGGAGGGAGCAGTTCTTC
TRBV10-3	TRBJ2-6	few	TRBD1	CATGGAGANVLTF	TGTGCCACAGGGGGCGCTGGGGCCAACGTCCTGACTTTC
TRBV6-5	TRBJ1-2	many	TRBD1	CATRDRVDGYTF	TGTGCCACCAGGGACAGGGTTGATGGCTACACCTTC
TRBV6-2/TRBV6-3	TRBJ2-3	many	TRBD2	CATQGYGRAGGMSVTDTQYF	TGTGCCACGCAGGGGTACGGGAGGGCCGGGGGTATGTCGGTCACAGATACGCAGTATTTT
TRBV5-1	TRBJ2-1	few	.	CASSLFTGGNNEQFF	TGCGCCAGCAGCTTGTTTACAGGTGGGAACAATGAGCAGTTCTTC
TRBV20-1	TRBJ2-5	.	.	CSARGRYGQETQYF	TGCAGTGCTAGGGGCCGTTATGGACAAGAGACCCAGTACTTC
TRBV20-1	TRBJ1-5	.	.	CSAHPGTSYSNQPQHF	TGCAGTGCGCACCCCGGGACCTCGTATAGCAATCAGCCCCAGCATTTT
TRBV11-2	TRBJ2-7	.	TRBD1	CASSAGTVLLEQYF	TGTGCCAGCAGCGCCGGGACAGTCCTACTCGAGCAGTACTTC
TRBV19	TRBJ2-1	.	TRBD2	CASSIGGGRNYNEQFF	TGTGCCAGTAGTATAGGGGGCGGGAGGAACTACAATGAGCAGTTCTTC
TRBV20-1	TRBJ2-7	many	TRBD1	CSAHRDRVSYEQYF	TGCAGTGCCCACCGGGACAGGGTTTCCTACGAGCAGTACTTC
TRBV7-2	TRBJ2-7	.	TRBD2	CASSLAPTSGKGQYF	TGTGCCAGCAGCTTAGCCCCGACTAGCGGGAAAGGGCAGTACTTC
TRBV5-6	TRBJ2-4	.	TRBD1	CASSGIGTGEFVKNIQYF	TGTGCCAGCAGCGGGATCGGGACAGGGGAATTCGTCAAAAACATTCAGTACTTC
TRBV5-4	TRBJ2-3	.	.	CASTPDLTDTQYF	TGTGCCAGCACTCCGGACCTCACAGATACGCAGTATTTT
TRBV7-9	TRBJ1-1	.	.	CASSLGVGVGAVEAFF	TGTGCCAGCAGCTTAGGGGTCGGGGTCGGGGCTGTTGAAGCTTTCTTT
TRBV20-1	TRBJ2-7	few	.	CSATRGLWSSYEQYF	TGCAGTGCTACGAGGGGGTTATGGAGCTCCTACGAGCAGTACTTC
TRBV20-1	TRBJ2-7	.	.	CSAHRGGTKYEQYF	TGCAGTGCCCACCGGGGCGGGACAAAGTACGAGCAGTACTTC
TRBV7-9	TRBJ1-4	few	.	CASSPPGGTNEKLFF	TGTGCCAGCAGCCCGCCGGGGGGGACTAATGAAAAACTGTTTTTT
TRBV7-9	TRBJ1-1	few	.	CASSEQGSNTEAFF	TGTGCCAGCAGCGAACAGGGAAGTAACACTGAAGCTTTCTTT
TRBV5-5	TRBJ2-4	few	TRBD1	CASSYRTGGENIQYF	TGTGCCAGCAGCTACCGGACAGGGGGCGAAAACATTCAGTACTTC
TRBV2	TRBJ2-7	.	.	CASSPRDGDYEQYF	TGTGCCAGCAGTCCAAGGGACGGCGACTACGAGCAGTACTTC
TRBV7-9	TRBJ2-1	many	TRBD1	CASSYRGTYNEQFF	TGTGCCAGCAGCTACAGGGGTACCTACAATGAGCAGTTCTTC
TRBV4-3	TRBJ2-5	.	.	CASSQGRQLGETQYF	TGCGCCAGCAGCCAAGGGCGCCAGTTAGGAGAGACCCAGTACTTC
TRBV5-1	TRBJ2-2	.	.	CASSLARGQVQTGELFF	TGCGCCAGCAGCTTGGCACGGGGGCAAGTTCAAACCGGGGAGCTGTTTTTT
TRBV6-1	TRBJ1-3	.	TRBD1	CAGWRTGAGNTIYF	TGTGCCGGGTGGCGGACAGGGGCTGGAAACACCATATATTTT
TRBV10-3	TRBJ2-2	.	.	CAISDNLGGDTGELFF	TGTGCCATCAGTGACAACCTTGGCGGGGACACCGGGGAGCTGTTTTTT